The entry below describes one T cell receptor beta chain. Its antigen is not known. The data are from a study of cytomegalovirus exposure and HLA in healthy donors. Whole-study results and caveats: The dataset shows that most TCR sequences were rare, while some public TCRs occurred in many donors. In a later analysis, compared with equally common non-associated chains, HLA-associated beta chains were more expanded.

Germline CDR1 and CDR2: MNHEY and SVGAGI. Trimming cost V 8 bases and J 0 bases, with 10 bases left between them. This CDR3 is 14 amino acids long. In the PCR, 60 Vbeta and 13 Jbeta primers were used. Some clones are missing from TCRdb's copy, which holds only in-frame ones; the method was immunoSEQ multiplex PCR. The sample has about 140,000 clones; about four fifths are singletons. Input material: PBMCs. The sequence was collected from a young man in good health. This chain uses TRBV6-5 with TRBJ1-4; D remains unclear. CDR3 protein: CASSRTATNEKLFF. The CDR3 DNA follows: TGTGCCAGCTCACGGACTGCAACTAATGAAAAACTGTTTTTT.